The sequence of this T cell receptor (beta chain) was determined in a study of blood T cell repertoires in COVID-19 (dated by TCRdb to the early 2020s). General notes on the study: The collaborator samples originated in the United States, Italy and Spain and spanned the acute and convalescent phases of COVID-19. The prospective study material was composed of cDNA or gDNA derived from T cells, B-cell-depleted T cells, or PBMCs. Subjects who had been exposed to COVID-19, were actively infected with it, or had recovered from it provided the deeply sampled blood TCRbeta repertoires that made up the dataset. The repertoires were released in a freely available public database intended as a resource for research on the immune response to SARS-CoV-2. The samples were drawn from the first 160 participants of the ongoing ImmuneRACE study and from 1,200 or so subjects provided by 6 global collaborators. The sample metadata nearly always contained a de-identified subject ID, COVID-19 status, age in years and sex. Where available, HLA class I and class II types were obtained from metadata supplied by the sample provider rather than from assay-based typing.

Participants in the prospective study were enrolled through a virtual design, were aged 18 to 89 years, and lived in 24 United States geographic areas. Cohort assignment in the prospective study relied on participant-reported clinical history from a screening survey and a study questionnaire. Recovered participants in ImmuneRACE Cohort 3 were defined as having two consecutive negative NP/OP PCR tests, clearance from a healthcare professional, or resolution of symptoms. Each participant in the prospective study had whole blood, serum and a nasopharyngeal or oropharyngeal swab collected by mobile phlebotomists. Over a roughly two-month period, participants in the prospective study had the option of providing additional blood draws and questionnaires. Before DNA extraction, blood samples from the prospective study were shipped at room temperature or frozen. CDR1 and CDR2 are read off the germline V gene as LGHNA and YNFKEQ. The CDR3 spans 14 residues, from the cysteine through the phenylalanine. CDR3 DNA is the only sequence kept; it has 42 bases, read in frame from the first base. Trimming leaves V shorter by 6 bases and J shorter by 6 bases, with the junction holding 8 bases beyond the gene matches.

The investigation overall reported the following: The amount of clinical and demographic metadata varied by source and participant and was provided uncurated.

To note about this clone: No antigen is known for it. Qualities for individual bases were not recorded, and no much larger clone is one base off.

TCRbeta CDR3 regions were amplified from genomic DNA by means of the immunoSEQ Assay, a bias-controlled multiplex PCR. The authors' analysis ran thus. Nucleated cell counts per sample were estimated from amplification of reference gene primers within the assay. To quantify the absolute abundance of each unique TCRbeta CDR3 rearrangement, sequence reads were collapsed and filtered. Productive Simpson clonality was computed per sample as the square root of Simpson's diversity index over productive rearrangements. This is the immuneACCESS table as TCRdb keeps it, with only in-frame sequences that have V and J called. A part of the clones is gone; compared with another copy, unresolved V genes explain less than half, and the rest is unexplained. V and J calls and clone size are given by that table; D and trimming were obtained from the DNA. The table for this sample lists about 160,000 clones; under 90% of them were counted only once. The ten largest account for roughly 20% of the sample.

This sequence was found in a man between 60 and 75 years old who had recovered from COVID-19. The rearrangement joined TRBV4-2 to TRBJ1-5, and 7 junction bases match TRBD1. Sequencing input: PBMCs or T cells enriched from blood (not recorded which). For the CDR3, the sequence is CASRGTADTQPQHF. The DNA is TGTGCCAGCAGAGGGACAGCGGATACTCAGCCCCAGCATTTT.